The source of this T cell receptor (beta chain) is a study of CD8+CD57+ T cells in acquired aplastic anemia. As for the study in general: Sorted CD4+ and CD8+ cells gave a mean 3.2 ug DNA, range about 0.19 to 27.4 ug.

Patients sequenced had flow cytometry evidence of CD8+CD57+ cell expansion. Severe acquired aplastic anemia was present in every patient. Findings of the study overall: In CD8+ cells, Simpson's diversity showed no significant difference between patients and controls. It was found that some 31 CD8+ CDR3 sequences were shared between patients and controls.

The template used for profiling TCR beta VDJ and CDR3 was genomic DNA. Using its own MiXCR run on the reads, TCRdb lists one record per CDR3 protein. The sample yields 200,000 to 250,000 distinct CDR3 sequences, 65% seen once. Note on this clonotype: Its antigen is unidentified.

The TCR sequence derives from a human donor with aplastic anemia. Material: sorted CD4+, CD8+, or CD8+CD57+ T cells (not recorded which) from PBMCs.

The CDR3 DNA reads TGTGCCACCGCGGACTCACTCGATCGACCTACGGTCGAGCAGTACTTC. It is translated as CATADSLDRPTVEQYF. V gene TRBV19 combines with J gene TRBJ2-7; a possible D gene is TRBD2 (5 bases). With 10 bases removed from V and 6 bases from J, the gap between germline ends came to 28 bases. The V gene's germline CDR1 is LNHDA and CDR2 SQIVND (reference sequence). CDR3 length equals 16 residues.